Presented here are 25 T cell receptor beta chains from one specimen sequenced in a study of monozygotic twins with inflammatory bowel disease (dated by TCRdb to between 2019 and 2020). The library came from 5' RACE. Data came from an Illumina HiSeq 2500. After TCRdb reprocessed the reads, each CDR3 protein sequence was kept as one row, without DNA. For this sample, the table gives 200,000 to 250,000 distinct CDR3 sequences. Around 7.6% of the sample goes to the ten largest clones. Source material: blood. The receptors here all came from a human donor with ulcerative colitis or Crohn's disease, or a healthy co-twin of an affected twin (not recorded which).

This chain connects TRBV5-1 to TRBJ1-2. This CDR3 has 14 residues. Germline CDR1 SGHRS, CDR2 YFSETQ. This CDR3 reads CASSTAEDNYGYTF.

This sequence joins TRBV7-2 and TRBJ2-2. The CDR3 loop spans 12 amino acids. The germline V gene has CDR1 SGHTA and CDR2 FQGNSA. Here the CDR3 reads CASSLDVGELFF.

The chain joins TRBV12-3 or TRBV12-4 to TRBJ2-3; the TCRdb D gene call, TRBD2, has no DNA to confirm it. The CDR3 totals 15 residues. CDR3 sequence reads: CASGRGSGRAYTQYF.

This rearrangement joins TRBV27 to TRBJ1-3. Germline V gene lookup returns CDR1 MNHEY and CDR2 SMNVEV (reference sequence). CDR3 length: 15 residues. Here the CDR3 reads CASSIQGLNGNTIYF.

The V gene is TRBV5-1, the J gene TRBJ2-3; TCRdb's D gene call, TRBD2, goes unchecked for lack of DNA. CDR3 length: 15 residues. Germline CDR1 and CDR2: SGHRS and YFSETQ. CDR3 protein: CASSSRQGPADTQYF. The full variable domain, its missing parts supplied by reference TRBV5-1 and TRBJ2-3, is KAGVTQTPRYLIKTRGQQVTLSCSPISGHRSVSWYQQTPGQGLQFLFEYFSETQRNKGNFPGRFSGRQFSNSRSEMNVSTLELGDSALYLCASSSRQGPADTQYFGPGTRLTVL.

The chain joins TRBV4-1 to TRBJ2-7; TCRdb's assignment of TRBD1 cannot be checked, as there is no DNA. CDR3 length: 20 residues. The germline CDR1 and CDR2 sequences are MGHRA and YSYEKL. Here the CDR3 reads CASSLLQIGGQGPFSYEQYF.

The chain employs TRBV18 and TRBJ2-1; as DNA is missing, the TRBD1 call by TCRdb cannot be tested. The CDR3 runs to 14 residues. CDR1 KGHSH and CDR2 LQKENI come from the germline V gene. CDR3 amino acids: CASSPQQGANEQFF.

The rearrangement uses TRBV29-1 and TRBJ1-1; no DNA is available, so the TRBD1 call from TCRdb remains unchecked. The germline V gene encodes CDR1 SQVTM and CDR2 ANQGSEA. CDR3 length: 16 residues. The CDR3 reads CSVPPGAAFEHTEAFF.

The chain's CDR3 is CASSRINTGELFF. The chain is built from TRBV11-1 and TRBJ2-2. CDR3 size: 13 residues. The germline V gene encodes CDR1 SGHAT and CDR2 FQDESV (reference sequence).

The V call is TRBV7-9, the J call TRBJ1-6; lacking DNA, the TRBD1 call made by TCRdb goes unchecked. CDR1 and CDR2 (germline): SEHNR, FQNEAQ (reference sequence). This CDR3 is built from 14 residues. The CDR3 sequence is CASTTGTGDSPLHF. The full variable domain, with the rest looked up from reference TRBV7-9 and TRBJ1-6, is DTGVSQNPRHKITKRGQNVTFRCDPISEHNRLYWYRQTLGQGPEFLTYFQNEAQLEKSRLLSDRFSAERPKGSFSTLEIQRTEQGDSAMYLCASTTGTGDSPLHFGNGTRLTVT.

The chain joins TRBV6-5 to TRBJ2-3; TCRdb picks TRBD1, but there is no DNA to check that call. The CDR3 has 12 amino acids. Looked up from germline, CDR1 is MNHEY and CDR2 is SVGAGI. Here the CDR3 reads CASLASRGTQYF.

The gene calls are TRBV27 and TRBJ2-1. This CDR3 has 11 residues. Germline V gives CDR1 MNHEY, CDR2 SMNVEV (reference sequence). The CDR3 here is CASTKKGEQFF.

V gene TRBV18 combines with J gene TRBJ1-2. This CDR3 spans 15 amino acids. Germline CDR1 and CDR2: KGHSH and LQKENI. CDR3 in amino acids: CASSQPGQRNYGYTF.

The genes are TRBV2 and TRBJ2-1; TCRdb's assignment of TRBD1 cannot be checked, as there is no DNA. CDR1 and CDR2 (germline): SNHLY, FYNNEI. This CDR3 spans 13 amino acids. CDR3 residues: CATEGALWNEQFF.

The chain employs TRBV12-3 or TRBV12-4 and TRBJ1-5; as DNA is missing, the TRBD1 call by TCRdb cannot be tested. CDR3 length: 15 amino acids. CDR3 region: CASTRMGGNNQPQHF.

CDR3 region: CASRTGGGTHYTF. The genes are TRBV6-5 and TRBJ1-2; lacking DNA, the TRBD1 call made by TCRdb goes unchecked. The CDR3 is 13 residues long. CDR1 is MNHEY, CDR2 SVGAGI, per germline.

CDR3 protein: CASSPDQGAVEKLFF. The chain uses TRBV18 and TRBJ1-4; TCRdb gives TRBD1 as the D gene, but with no DNA this cannot be confirmed. Germline V CDR1 and CDR2: KGHSH, LQKENI. The CDR3 length is 15 residues.

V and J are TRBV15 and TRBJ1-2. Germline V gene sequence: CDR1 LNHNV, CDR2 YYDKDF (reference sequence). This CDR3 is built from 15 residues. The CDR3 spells CATSRERRRADGYTF. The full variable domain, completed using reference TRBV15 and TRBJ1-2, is DAMVIQNPRYQVTQFGKPVTLSCSQTLNHNVMYWYQQKSSQAPKLLFHYYDKDFNNEADTPDNFQSRRPNTSFCFLDIRSPGLGDTAMYLCATSRERRRADGYTFGSGTRLTVV.

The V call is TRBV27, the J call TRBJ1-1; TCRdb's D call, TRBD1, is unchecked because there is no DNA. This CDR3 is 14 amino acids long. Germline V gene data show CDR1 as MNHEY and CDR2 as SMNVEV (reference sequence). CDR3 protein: CASFGGGMNTEAFF.

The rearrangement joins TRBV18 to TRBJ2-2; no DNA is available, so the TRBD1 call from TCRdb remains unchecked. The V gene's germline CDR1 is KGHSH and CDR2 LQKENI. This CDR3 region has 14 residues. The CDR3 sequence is CASSVRQSDGELFF.

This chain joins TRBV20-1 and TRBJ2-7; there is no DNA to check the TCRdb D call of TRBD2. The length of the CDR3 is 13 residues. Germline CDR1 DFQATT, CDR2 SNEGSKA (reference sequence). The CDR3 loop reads CSAGTAGKHEQYF.

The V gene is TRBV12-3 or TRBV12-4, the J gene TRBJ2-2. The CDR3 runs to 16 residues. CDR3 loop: CASSLGRPTNTGELFF.

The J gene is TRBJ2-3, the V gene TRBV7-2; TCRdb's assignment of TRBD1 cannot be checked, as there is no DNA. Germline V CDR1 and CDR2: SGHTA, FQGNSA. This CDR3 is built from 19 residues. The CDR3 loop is CASSHYFGGFLGGADTQYF.

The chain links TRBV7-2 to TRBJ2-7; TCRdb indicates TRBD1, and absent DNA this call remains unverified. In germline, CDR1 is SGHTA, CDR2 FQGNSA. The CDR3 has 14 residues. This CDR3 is CASSPGTGLGEQYF.

The CDR3 loop is CASGGAQGASSYNEQFF. V and J are TRBV5-6 and TRBJ2-1; absent DNA, TCRdb's TRBD1 call cannot be checked. Germline CDR1 reads SGHDT; CDR2 reads YYEEEE. The CDR3 length is 17 residues.